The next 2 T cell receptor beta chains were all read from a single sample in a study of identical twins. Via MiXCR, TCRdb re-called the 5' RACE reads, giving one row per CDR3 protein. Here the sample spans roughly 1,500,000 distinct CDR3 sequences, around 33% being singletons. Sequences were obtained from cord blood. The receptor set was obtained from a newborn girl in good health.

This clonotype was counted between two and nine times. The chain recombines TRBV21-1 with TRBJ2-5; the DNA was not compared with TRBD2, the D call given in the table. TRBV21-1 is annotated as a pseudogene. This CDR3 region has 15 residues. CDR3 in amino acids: CASSKGTSGRKTQYF. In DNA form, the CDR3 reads TGTGCCAGCAGCAAAGGGACTAGCGGGAGAAAGACCCAGTACTTC.

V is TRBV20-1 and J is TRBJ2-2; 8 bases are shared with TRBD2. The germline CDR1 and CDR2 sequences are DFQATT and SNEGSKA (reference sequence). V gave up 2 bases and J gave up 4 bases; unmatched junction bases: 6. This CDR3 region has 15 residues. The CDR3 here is CSARLRGGGTGELFF. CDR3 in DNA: TGCAGTGCTAGACTTCGGGGGGGCGGCACCGGGGAGCTGTTTTTT.